This TCR beta chain was recorded in a study of blood T cell repertoires in COVID-19. The ends lost 8 bases at V and 7 bases at J; junction bases unmatched: 13. Germline assignment: CDR1 GTSNPN and CDR2 SVGIG (reference sequence). The CDR3 loop spans 14 amino acids. This table comes from immunoSEQ multiplex PCR, and its TCRdb copy is limited to in-frame clones, with some not included. Counted here are roughly 220,000 clones, roughly 84% occurring once; the ten biggest clones make up 6.8%. Material: PBMCs or T cells enriched from blood (not recorded which). This sequence was found in a woman aged 40 to 50 who had recovered from COVID-19. V and J are TRBV30 and TRBJ1-3; 8 bases align to TRBD1. CDR3 DNA: TGTGCCCGGGCCCCGACAGGGGTGAGGAACACCATATATTTT. Amino acid sequence: CARAPTGVRNTIYF.